This entry concerns a single TCR beta chain. The record originates from a study of blood T cell repertoires in COVID-19. The CDR3 consists of 17 residues. The germline V gene has CDR1 KGHDR and CDR2 SFDVKD. The V and J ends lost 8 bases and 1 base respectively, with 23 bases between them. Sequenced by immunoSEQ multiplex PCR; TCRdb stores in-frame clones only, minus some. This table holds roughly 380,000 clones, 75% to 90% found once. The chain carries TRBV24-1 and TRBJ2-7, with D perhaps TRBD1 (5 bases). The sequenced material came from peripheral blood. This receptor was identified in a woman aged 40 to 50 with COVID-19, enrolled during active disease. In DNA, the CDR3 is TGTGCCACCAATTCTCACTTTTACAGGTCCCCATCCTACGAGCAGTACTTC. It yields the protein CATNSHFYRSPSYEQYF.